A single sample is the source of the 14 T cell receptor beta chains below, sequenced in a study of vaccination and CD4 T cells after COVID-19. Treatment of the sample: roughly 10-day PBMC culture with coronavirus spike peptide pools or control peptides (ViraFEST assay). These receptors' targets are unknown. Sequenced with the Oncomine TCR Beta short-read assay was DNA taken from cultured CD4+ T cells. TCRdb reanalysed the PCR reads using MiXCR and keeps one entry per CDR3 protein. The table includes approximately 13,000 distinct CDR3 sequences, 25% to 30% detected once. The sequencing here drew on CD4+ T cells from blood, cultured in vitro, taken before SARS-CoV-2 vaccination. All receptors come from a human donor who received a COVID-19 vaccine.

This clonotype came up a few times. The chain uses TRBV20-1 and TRBJ2-5, with 9 bases matching TRBD2. Per the germline V gene, CDR1 is DFQATT and CDR2 is SNEGSKA (reference sequence). J lost 5 bases, V lost 0 bases, and 13 bases had no gene match. The CDR3 covers 17 residues. DNA for the CDR3: TGCAGTGCTAGAGAACCCTTAGGCGGGGGGGCCTTGGAGACCCAGTACTTC. This gives the protein CSAREPLGGGALETQYF.

The V gene is TRBV2, the J gene TRBJ1-5, with D uncertain. Germline-derived CDR1 and CDR2 are SNHLY and FYNNEI. This CDR3 is built from 16 residues. Trimming removed 2 bases at V and 0 bases at J, with 11 bases between. The DNA for the CDR3 is TGTGCCAGCAGTGAAAACGAACGTTATAGCAATCAGCCCCAGCATTTT. Its translation: CASSENERYSNQPQHF. The complete variable domain, with remaining parts taken from reference TRBV2 and TRBJ1-5, reads EPEVTQTPSHQVTQMGQEVILRCVPISNHLYFYWYRQILGQKVEFLVSFYNNEISEKSEIFDDQFSVERPDGSNFTLKIRSTKLEDSAMYFCASSENERYSNQPQHFGDGTRLSIL.

This clonotype was observed a handful of times. The rearrangement joins TRBV18 to TRBJ1-1; tentatively, D is TRBD1 (6 bases). Trimming took off 2 bases at V and 8 bases at J, with 15 bases between the two ends. This CDR3 has 14 amino acids. Germline V gene data show CDR1 as KGHSH and CDR2 as LQKENI. The CDR3 sequence is CASSPITGTGEAFF. CDR3 DNA: TGTGCCAGCTCACCAATCACAGGGACGGGGGAAGCTTTCTTT.

V usage is TRBV12-3 or TRBV12-4 and J usage is TRBJ1-3; 8 nucleotides line up with TRBD1. The CDR3 consists of 14 residues. The ends lost 5 bases at V and 0 bases at J; junction bases unmatched: 0. CDR3 DNA sequence: TGTGCCAGCAGTGGACAGGGCTCTGGAAACACCATATATTTT. It specifies CASSGQGSGNTIYF.

The chain links TRBV20-1 to TRBJ2-5; 8 bases line up with TRBD1. The germline gives CDR1 DFQATT, CDR2 SNEGSKA (reference sequence). There are 12 residues in the CDR3. The J segment lost 4 bases and the V segment lost 8 bases, leaving 6 bases of the junction unmatched. This chain's CDR3 is CSIGQGRETQYF. The CDR3 DNA sequence: TGCAGTATAGGACAGGGCAGAGAGACCCAGTACTTC.

CDR3 loop: CAISEGDQPQHF. In DNA, the CDR3 is TGTGCCATCAGTGAGGGGGATCAGCCCCAGCATTTT. J is TRBJ1-5 and V is TRBV10-3; D is unclear. CDR1 is ENHRY and CDR2 is SYGVKD in the germline V gene. The CDR3 consists of 12 residues. Trimming removed 2 bases from V and 5 bases from J, with 4 bases in between.

This chain uses TRBV12-3 or TRBV12-4 with TRBJ1-2; 7 positions match TRBD1. This CDR3 region has 14 residues. V trimming: 5 bases; J trimming: 9 bases; junction bases outside the gene matches: 12. Written as DNA, the CDR3 is TGTGCCAGCAGTATCAGAGCGGGACAGAAAAGCTACACCTTC. Translated: CASSIRAGQKSYTF.

V is TRBV30 and J is TRBJ1-1, with 7 positions matching TRBD1. Germline CDR1 GTSNPN, CDR2 SVGIG (reference sequence). This CDR3 is 13 amino acids long. Unmatched junction bases numbered 6, after V lost 4 bases and J lost 4 bases. The CDR3 coding sequence is TGTGCCTGGACCCTTGGGACAGCCACTGAAGCTTTCTTT. It translates to CAWTLGTATEAFF.

J is TRBJ1-2 and V is TRBV29-1, with 9 positions matching TRBD1. V trimming: 4 bases; J trimming: 3 bases; junction bases outside the gene matches: 12. Germline CDR1 SQVTM, CDR2 ANQGSEA. CDR3 length: 16 residues. The CDR3 sequence is CSVGGRGQGDYYGYTF. CDR3 nucleotide sequence: TGCAGCGTTGGAGGTAGGGGACAGGGTGACTACTATGGCTACACCTTC.

CDR3 bases: TGCAGTGCTAGTCTCCTAGAAGAGACCCAGTACTTC. Translation gives CSASLLEETQYF. The chain combines TRBV20-1 with TRBJ2-5; D remains ambiguous. This CDR3 region has 12 residues. Germline V gives CDR1 DFQATT, CDR2 SNEGSKA (reference sequence). Trimming took 3 bases from V and 3 from J, leaving 8 bases between them.

V gene TRBV24-1 combines with J gene TRBJ2-1; 10 positions match TRBD1. V was pared by 4 bases and J by 4 bases, with 6 bases of the junction left unmatched. The CDR3 totals 16 residues. From germline, CDR1 is KGHDR and CDR2 SFDVKD. The CDR3 nucleotides read TGTGCCACCAGTGAACGGGACAGGGGACATTACAATGAGCAGTTCTTC. Translated, it gives CATSERDRGHYNEQFF.

Only a few counts were recorded for this clonotype. The chain employs TRBV6-5 and TRBJ1-6; 7 bases align to TRBD1. V lost 3 bases, J lost 9 bases, and 23 bases stayed unmatched. This CDR3 has 20 residues. Germline CDR1 reads MNHEY; CDR2 reads SVGAGI. The CDR3, as DNA: TGTGCCAGCAGTTATTCGCTGAGTTCAGGGACAGCCCCCGGCAGTTCACCCCTCCACTTT. This encodes CASSYSLSSGTAPGSSPLHF.

This clonotype was counted only a few times. This chain uses TRBV24-1 with TRBJ2-3; D call uncertain. V was cut by 5 bases and J by 2 bases, with 13 bases left in between. The CDR3 loop spans 15 amino acids. CDR1 and CDR2 from the germline V gene are KGHDR and SFDVKD. The chain's CDR3 is CATSGGQKFTDTQYF. The CDR3 nucleotides are TGTGCCACCAGTGGTGGCCAGAAATTCACAGATACGCAGTATTTT.

The rearrangement links TRBV5-4 to TRBJ1-1; D is unclear. With 0 bases removed from V and 4 bases from J, the gap between germline ends came to 13 bases. The CDR3 contains 15 residues. Germline V gene sequence: CDR1 SGHNT, CDR2 YYREEE (reference sequence). The CDR3 loop reads CASSLGPLGSTEAFF. CDR3 DNA sequence: TGTGCCAGCAGCTTGGGGCCTCTGGGGAGCACTGAAGCTTTCTTT.